What follows are 23 T cell receptor beta chains derived from one specimen sequenced in a study of cytomegalovirus exposure and HLA in healthy donors. 13 Jbeta primers and 60 Vbeta primers were used for the PCR. Assay used: immunoSEQ multiplex PCR; TCRdb lists only in-frame clones, some missing. The table lists around 200,000 clones, almost 80% of them singletons. The source material was PBMCs. All receptors come from a woman between 18 and 30 years old in good health and CMV-seronegative.

V is TRBV6-1 and J is TRBJ1-4; D gene uncertain. Trimming removed 2 bases at V and 7 bases at J, with 14 bases between. Germline CDR1 and CDR2: MNHNS and SASEGT. This CDR3 contains 15 residues. The DNA of the CDR3 is TGTGCCAGCAGTGAATTTGAGGGTTTGAGTGAAAAACTGTTTTTT. This encodes CASSEFEGLSEKLFF.

This sequence joins TRBV11-2 and TRBJ2-2; D not certain. The CDR3 contains 15 residues. The germline V gene has CDR1 SGHAT and CDR2 FQNNGV. V shed 2 bases and J shed 6 bases, with 13 bases lying between them. For the CDR3, the DNA is TGTGCCAGCAGCTTACTCAGGTCTCTGGCCGGGGAGCTGTTTTTT. As protein: CASSLLRSLAGELFF.

The chain is built from TRBV18 and TRBJ2-7, with 9 bases fitting TRBD2. Germline V lookup: CDR1 KGHSH, CDR2 LQKENI. This CDR3 has 16 residues. After removal of 3 bases from V and 0 bases from J, the junction contained 6 bases not matched to a gene. The CDR3 here is CASSPTTSGFSYEQYF. The CDR3 DNA reads TGTGCCAGCTCACCCACGACTAGCGGCTTCTCCTACGAGCAGTACTTC.

About this clone itself: The identical CDR3 is also encoded by other nucleotide sequences in the sample. The rearrangement uses TRBV7-3 and TRBJ1-1; tentatively, D is TRBD1 (6 bases). There are 14 residues in the CDR3. Trimming pared 5 bases from V and 1 base from J, leaving 11 bases between. CDR1 SGHTA and CDR2 FQGTGA come from the germline V gene. The CDR3 coding sequence is TGTGCCAGCAGCCTAGGGGGTGCGAACACTGAAGCTTTCTTT. Protein product: CASSLGGANTEAFF.

CDR3 DNA: TGCGCCAGCAGCTTAGGGGACACTGATCCCACTGAAGCTTTCTTT. This gives the protein CASSLGDTDPTEAFF. The genes are TRBV5-1 and TRBJ1-1; D perhaps matches TRBD1 (6 bases). The CDR3 runs 15 residues. Between the trimmed V and J ends, which lost 2 bases and 4 bases, there was a span of 15 bases. Per the germline V gene, CDR1 is SGHRS and CDR2 is YFSETQ.

The chain links TRBV6-4 to TRBJ2-3; TRBD2 matches 9 bases. The CDR3 contains 15 residues. Germline-derived CDR1 and CDR2 are MRHNA and SNTAGT. J was trimmed by 4 bases and V by 5 bases; bases with no gene match: 7. The CDR3 reads CASSKTSGSADTQYF. The CDR3 bases are TGTGCCAGCAGTAAAACTAGCGGGTCGGCAGATACGCAGTATTTT.

V and J are TRBV28 and TRBJ1-2; D not certain. In germline, CDR1 is MDHEN, CDR2 SYDVKM. CDR3 length: 14 amino acids. CDR3 sequence (DNA): TGTGCATCACGAGAGGTTTCTTTTAACTATGGCTACACCTTC. It codes for CASREVSFNYGYTF.

This clone was recorded a few times. Here the CDR3 DNA reads TGCGCCAGCAGCTCACTAGCGGGGGCCGACAATGAGCAGTTCTTC. It is translated as CASSSLAGADNEQFF. The chain combines TRBV5-1 with TRBJ2-1, with 11 bases lining up with TRBD2. The CDR3 runs to 15 residues. Germline CDR1 SGHRS, CDR2 YFSETQ. V lost 3 bases to trimming and J lost 5 bases; unmatched junction nucleotides: 4.

This clone has a single count. CDR3 DNA sequence: TGTGCCAGCAGCTCTACCGGGACTAGCGGGGGCAATGAGCAGTTCTTC. Translated, it gives CASSSTGTSGGNEQFF. The chain employs TRBV11-2 and TRBJ2-1; the match to TRBD2 covers 14 bases. CDR3 size: 16 residues. Trimming took 4 bases from V and 6 from J; bases not matched to a gene: 5. Germline lookup yields CDR1 SGHAT and CDR2 FQNNGV.

The rearrangement links TRBV6-1 to TRBJ2-7; 9 nucleotides line up with TRBD1. Germline loops: CDR1 MNHNS, CDR2 SASEGT. J was trimmed by 4 bases and V by 7 bases; bases with no gene match: 11. The CDR3 extends over 15 amino acids. DNA for the CDR3: TGTGCCAGCAACCTGGACAGGGGAGATTTTTACGAGCAGTACTTC. Translated: CASNLDRGDFYEQYF.

As to this clone: A junction end diverges from the germline sequence, so it may reflect a read error. V usage is TRBV29-1 and J usage is TRBJ2-2; the match to TRBD2 covers 7 bases. The CDR3 sequence is 14 residues long. Per the germline V gene, CDR1 is SQVTM and CDR2 is ANQGSEA. The CDR3 here is CSGLADSNTGELLF. As DNA, the CDR3 is TGCAGCGGACTAGCCGATTCGAACACCGGGGAGCTGCTTTTT.

V and J are TRBV29-1 and TRBJ2-7; a weak D match, TRBD1 (6 bases). Germline V gene sequence: CDR1 SQVTM, CDR2 ANQGSEA. The germline V and J ends were trimmed by 7 bases and 4 bases, with 14 bases remaining between them. The CDR3 has 12 amino acids. CDR3 in amino acids: CSARGFGYEQYF. CDR3 DNA: TGCAGCGCCAGGGGTTTCGGATACGAGCAGTACTTC.

The chain links TRBV28 to TRBJ2-7; TRBD2 agrees at 13 bases. The CDR3 is 15 residues long. J gave up 2 bases and V 4 bases, and 2 bases lay outside the gene matches. Germline V lookup: CDR1 MDHEN, CDR2 SYDVKM. The CDR3 sequence: CASSSLAGGAYEQYF. The DNA of the CDR3 is TGTGCCAGCAGTTCACTAGCGGGAGGGGCCTACGAGCAGTACTTC.

The chain joins TRBV4-3 to TRBJ1-1, with 9 bases identical to TRBD1. With 0 bases clipped from V and 6 bases from J, the junction kept 5 bases outside the gene matches. CDR1 is LGHNA, CDR2 YSLEER, per germline. The CDR3 runs 15 residues. CDR3 in DNA: TGCGCCAGCAGCCAAGAAAAGACAGGGGGTGCTGAAGCTTTCTTT. Translating gives CASSQEKTGGAEAFF.

The chain couples TRBV28 to TRBJ2-7; TRBD2 might be the D (5 bases). Germline V gene data show CDR1 as MDHEN and CDR2 as SYDVKM. The CDR3 sequence is 12 residues long. Trimming took off 5 bases at V and 3 bases at J, with 8 bases between the two ends. CDR3 loop: CASSPEGYEQYF. The CDR3 DNA is TGTGCCAGCAGTCCTGAGGGCTACGAGCAGTACTTC.

The rearrangement joins TRBV19 to TRBJ2-3, with 8 nucleotides matching TRBD2. CDR3 length equals 15 residues. Looked up from germline, CDR1 is LNHDA and CDR2 is SQIVND (reference sequence). J was trimmed by 0 bases and V by 8 bases; bases with no gene match: 7. CDR3 coding DNA: TGTGCCAGTTCGGGGGGGACTCGTAGCACAGATACGCAGTATTTT. It encodes CASSGGTRSTDTQYF.

This rearrangement joins TRBV4-2 to TRBJ2-6, with 12 bases that match TRBD2. The junction had 5 bases not matched to a gene; V was cut back by 2 bases and J by 0 bases. The CDR3 is 19 amino acids. The V gene's germline CDR1 is LGHNA and CDR2 YNFKEQ. The CDR3 spells CASSQRLAGALSGANVLTF. CDR3 sequence (DNA): TGTGCCAGCAGCCAACGACTAGCGGGGGCCCTCTCTGGGGCCAACGTCCTGACTTTC.

CDR3 amino acids: CASSPAGEKNEKLFF. The CDR3 coding sequence is TGTGCCAGCAGCCCTGCCGGGGAAAAAAATGAAAAACTGTTTTTT. The chain joins TRBV7-2 to TRBJ1-4, with D unclear. The CDR3 runs 15 residues. The germline V gene encodes CDR1 SGHTA and CDR2 FQGNSA. Between the trimmed V and J ends, which lost 5 bases and 5 bases, there was a span of 15 bases. The whole variable domain, filled in from reference TRBV7-2 and TRBJ1-4, reads GAGVSQSPSNKVTEKGKDVELRCDPISGHTALYWYRQSLGQGLEFLIYFQGNSAPDKSGLPSDRFSAERTGGSVSTLTIQRTQQEDSAVYLCASSPAGEKNEKLFFGSGTQLSVL.

V gene TRBV19 combines with J gene TRBJ1-1; no firm D call. The CDR3 is made up of 13 amino acids. Germline V CDR1 and CDR2: LNHDA, SQIVND (reference sequence). V shed 7 bases and J shed 1 base, with 10 bases lying between them. CDR3 in DNA: TGTGCCAGTAATTTGGGAGGGAACACTGAAGCTTTCTTT. It is translated as CASNLGGNTEAFF.

The CDR3 DNA reads as TGTGCCAGCAGCACAGAGAAGGGTTCTAGCGGGAGTTACAATGAGCAGTTCTTC. It translates to CASSTEKGSSGSYNEQFF. The chain employs TRBV9 and TRBJ2-1; 10 bases fit TRBD2. V lost 4 bases and J lost 4; bases outside the gene matches: 14. CDR3 length: 18 amino acids. Germline assignment: CDR1 SGDLS and CDR2 YYNGEE.

The rearrangement uses TRBV28 and TRBJ1-1; no clear D gene. Germline lookup yields CDR1 MDHEN and CDR2 SYDVKM. This CDR3 is 14 amino acids long. With 8 bases removed from V and 0 bases from J, the gap between germline ends came to 13 bases. The CDR3 DNA sequence: TGTGCCAGCGGCGGAGGTATAATGAACACTGAAGCTTTCTTT. Its protein product is CASGGGIMNTEAFF.

The gene calls are TRBV2 and TRBJ1-4; tentatively, D is TRBD1 (5 bases). Germline V CDR1 and CDR2: SNHLY, FYNNEI. V lost 3 bases, J lost 8 bases, and 10 bases lay in between. The CDR3 runs to 13 residues. The CDR3 nucleotides are TGTGCCAGCAGTGAGTACAGGCGGGAAAAACTGTTTTTT. Its translation: CASSEYRREKLFF.

The chain has TRBV10-1 and TRBJ2-6; D unresolved. With 3 bases removed from V and 0 bases from J, the gap between germline ends came to 9 bases. CDR3 length: 16 residues. Germline V gene lookup returns CDR1 WNHNN and CDR2 SYGVQD (reference sequence). The CDR3 DNA follows: TGCGCCAGCAGTGAACCGGGTCCCTCTGGGGCCAACGTCCTGACTTTC. The encoded protein is CASSEPGPSGANVLTF.